This T cell receptor (beta chain) was recovered during a study of graft-versus-host responses after intestinal transplantation. Across the study: Recipients got multivisceral, liver-intestinal, or isolated intestinal transplants.

Some clones are missing from TCRdb's copy, which holds only in-frame ones; the method was immunoSEQ multiplex PCR. This sample has 15,000 to 20,000 clones, with over 70% found just once. In the case of this clone: Its matching antigen is unknown.

This CDR3 is built from 14 residues. Germline lookup yields CDR1 SGHTA and CDR2 FQGTGA. Trimming removed 0 bases at V and 7 bases at J, with 10 bases between. Findings and caveats of the study: Some GvH clones were seen earlier in gut or blood, suggesting intestinal origin.

The receptor comes from a human patient who received an intestinal transplant, so some T cells may come from the graft donor. This sequence joins TRBV7-3 and TRBJ2-1; no clear D gene. The source was PBMCs, collected 110 days after intestinal transplant. CDR3 residues: CASSLTSSRNEQFF. CDR3 coding DNA: TGTGCCAGCAGCTTAACGTCCTCTAGGAATGAGCAGTTCTTC.